This T cell receptor beta chain was documented in a study of T cell responses to AZD1222 COVID-19 vaccine. The ends were cut back, 5 bases at V and 15 bases at J, with 11 bases in the middle. The CDR3 contains 11 residues. Germline CDR1 reads MNHNY; CDR2 reads SVGAGI (reference sequence). The repertoire was sequenced with immunoSEQ multiplex PCR; TCRdb's copy has only in-frame clones and lacks some. Found here are 75,000 to 90,000 clones, 80% to 90% of them singletons; the top ten hold 9% to 14%. The V gene is TRBV6-6, the J gene TRBJ1-6; D unclear. The TCR sequence derives from an adult who received the AZD1222 COVID-19 vaccine. The sample consisted of peripheral blood, taken 28 days after the second AZD1222 dose. CDR3 amino acids: CASSPSRGLHF. The CDR3 bases are TGTGCCAGCAGTCCGTCGCGGGGCCTCCACTTT.